This TCR beta chain is from a study of T-cell memory formation after mild COVID-19. The study's findings and limits: From day 15 to 85, contracting clones were balanced between CD4 and CD8, whereas later expanders leaned toward CD4+.

CDR1 is SGHTA and CDR2 is FQGNSA in the germline V gene. V shed 3 bases and J shed 2 bases, with 12 bases lying between them. CDR3 length: 15 residues. Details on this clonotype: Its specificity is not known.

Amplification by 5'RACE using constant-segment primers produced TCR alpha and TCR beta cDNA libraries that carried sample barcodes and UMIs. TCRdb analysed the 5' RACE reads with MiXCR anew, one entry per CDR3 protein. The data hold 200,000 to 250,000 distinct CDR3 sequences, with roughly a tenth observed a single time. V and J are TRBV7-2 and TRBJ2-3, with unresolved D. The sequence was collected from a man younger than 35 who had mild COVID-19 (a few samples of this study predate the infection). Cell type and time point are not known. The sample comprised PBMCs or a T cell subset sorted from them (not recorded which). Here the CDR3 reads CASSFPSSYTDTQYF. CDR3 sequence (DNA): TGTGCCAGCAGCTTCCCGTCCTCGTACACAGATACGCAGTATTTT. Full variable domain (rest looked up from reference TRBV7-2 and TRBJ2-3): GAGVSQSPSNKVTEKGKDVELRCDPISGHTALYWYRQSLGQGLEFLIYFQGNSAPDKSGLPSDRFSAERTGGSVSTLTIQRTQQEDSAVYLCASSFPSSYTDTQYFGPGTRLTVL.